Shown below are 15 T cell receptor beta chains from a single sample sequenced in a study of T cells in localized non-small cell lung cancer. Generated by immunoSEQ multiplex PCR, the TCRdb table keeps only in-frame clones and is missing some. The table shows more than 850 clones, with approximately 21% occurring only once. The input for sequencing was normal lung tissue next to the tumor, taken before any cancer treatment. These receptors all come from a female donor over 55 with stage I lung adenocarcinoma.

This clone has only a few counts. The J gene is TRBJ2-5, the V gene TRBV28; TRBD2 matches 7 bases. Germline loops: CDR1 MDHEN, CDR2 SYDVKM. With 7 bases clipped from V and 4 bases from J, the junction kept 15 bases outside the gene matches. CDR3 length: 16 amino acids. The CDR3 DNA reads TGTGCCAGCAAACTAGGACTAGGTCTTTCCGGAGAGACCCAGTACTTC. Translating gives CASKLGLGLSGETQYF.

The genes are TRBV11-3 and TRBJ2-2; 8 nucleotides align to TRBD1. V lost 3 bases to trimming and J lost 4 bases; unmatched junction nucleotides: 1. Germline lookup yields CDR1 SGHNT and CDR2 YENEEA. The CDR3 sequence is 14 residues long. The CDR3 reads CASSLGTGTGELFF. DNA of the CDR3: TGTGCCAGCAGCTTGGGGACAGGCACCGGGGAGCTGTTTTTT.

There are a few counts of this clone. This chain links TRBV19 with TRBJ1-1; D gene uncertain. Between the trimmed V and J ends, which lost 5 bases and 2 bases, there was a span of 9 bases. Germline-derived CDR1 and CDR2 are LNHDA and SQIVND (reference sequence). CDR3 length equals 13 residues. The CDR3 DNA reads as TGTGCCAGTAGTTTTCGGGCTAACACTGAAGCTTTCTTT. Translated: CASSFRANTEAFF.

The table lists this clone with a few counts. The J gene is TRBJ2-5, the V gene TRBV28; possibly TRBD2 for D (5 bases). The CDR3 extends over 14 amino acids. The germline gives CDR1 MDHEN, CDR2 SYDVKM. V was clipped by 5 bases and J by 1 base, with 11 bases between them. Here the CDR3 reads CASSVLDGQETQYF. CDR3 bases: TGTGCCAGCAGTGTACTAGACGGCCAAGAGACCCAGTACTTC.

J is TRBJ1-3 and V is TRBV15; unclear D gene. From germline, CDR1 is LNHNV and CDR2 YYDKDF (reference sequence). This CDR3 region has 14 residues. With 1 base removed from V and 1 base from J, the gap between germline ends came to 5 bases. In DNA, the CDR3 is TGTGCCACCAGCAGAGGAGCATCTGGAAACACCATATATTTT. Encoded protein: CATSRGASGNTIYF.

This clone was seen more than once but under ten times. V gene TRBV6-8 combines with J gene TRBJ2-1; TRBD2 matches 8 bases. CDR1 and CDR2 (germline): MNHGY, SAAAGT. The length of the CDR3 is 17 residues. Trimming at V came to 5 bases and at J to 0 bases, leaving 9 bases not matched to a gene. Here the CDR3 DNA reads TGTGCCAGCAGTGATCACCTAGCGGGCAGCTCCTACAATGAGCAGTTCTTC. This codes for CASSDHLAGSSYNEQFF.

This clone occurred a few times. CDR3 residues: CASSRKTGGFNEKLFF. The DNA of the CDR3 is TGTGCCAGCAGCCGCAAGACAGGGGGCTTTAATGAAAAACTGTTTTTT. The chain uses TRBV6-8 and TRBJ1-4, with 10 positions matching TRBD1. J was trimmed by 4 bases and V by 6 bases; bases with no gene match: 8. The CDR3 spans 16 residues. Per the germline V gene, CDR1 is MNHGY and CDR2 is SAAAGT.

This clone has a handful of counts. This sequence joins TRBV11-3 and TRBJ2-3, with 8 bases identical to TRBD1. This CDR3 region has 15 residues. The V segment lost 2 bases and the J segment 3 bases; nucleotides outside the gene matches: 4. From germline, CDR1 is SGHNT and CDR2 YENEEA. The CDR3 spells CASSLTGDRTDTQYF. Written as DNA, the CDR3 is TGTGCCAGCAGCTTAACGGGGGACAGGACAGATACGCAGTATTTT.

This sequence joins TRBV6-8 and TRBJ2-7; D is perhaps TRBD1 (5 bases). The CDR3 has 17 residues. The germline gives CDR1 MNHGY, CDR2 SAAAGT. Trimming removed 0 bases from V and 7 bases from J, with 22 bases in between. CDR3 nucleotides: TGTGCCAGCAGTTACTCCACCTTCAGGGTCCCGGGTCGGGAGCAGTACTTC. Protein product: CASSYSTFRVPGREQYF.

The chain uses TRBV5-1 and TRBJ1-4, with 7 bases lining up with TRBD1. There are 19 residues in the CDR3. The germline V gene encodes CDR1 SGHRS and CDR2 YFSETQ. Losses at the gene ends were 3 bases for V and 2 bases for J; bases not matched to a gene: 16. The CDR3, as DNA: TGCGCCAGCAGCTCGGGACAGCCGAAGGTGTATCCGACTAATGAAAAACTGTTTTTT. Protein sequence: CASSSGQPKVYPTNEKLFF.

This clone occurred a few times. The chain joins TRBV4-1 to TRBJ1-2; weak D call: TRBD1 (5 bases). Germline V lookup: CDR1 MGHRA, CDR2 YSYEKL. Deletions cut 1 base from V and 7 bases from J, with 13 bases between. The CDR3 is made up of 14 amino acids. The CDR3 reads CASSQGGRGGGYTF. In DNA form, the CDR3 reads TGCGCCAGCAGCCAAGGGGGAAGGGGCGGTGGCTACACCTTC.

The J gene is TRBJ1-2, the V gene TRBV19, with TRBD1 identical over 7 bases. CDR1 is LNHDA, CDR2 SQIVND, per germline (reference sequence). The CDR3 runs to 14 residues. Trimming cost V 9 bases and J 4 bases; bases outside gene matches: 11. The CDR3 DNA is TGTGCCAGCCTAGGACAGGCGCCACTCTATGGCTACACCTTC. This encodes CASLGQAPLYGYTF.

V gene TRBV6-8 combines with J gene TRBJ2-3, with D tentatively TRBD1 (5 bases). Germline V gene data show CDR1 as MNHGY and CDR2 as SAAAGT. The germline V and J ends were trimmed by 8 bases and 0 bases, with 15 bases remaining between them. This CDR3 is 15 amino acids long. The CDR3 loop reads CASSVGASSTDTQYF. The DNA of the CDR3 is TGTGCCAGCTCCGTAGGGGCCTCTAGCACAGATACGCAGTATTTT.

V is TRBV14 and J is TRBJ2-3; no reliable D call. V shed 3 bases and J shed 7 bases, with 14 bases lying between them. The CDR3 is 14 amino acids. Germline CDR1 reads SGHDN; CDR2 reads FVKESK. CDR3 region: CASSHGPRTYTQYF. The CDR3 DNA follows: TGTGCCAGCAGCCATGGGCCTCGAACATATACGCAGTATTTT.

The DNA for the CDR3 is TGTGCCAGCAGTACGGCCGGGACAGGGTCGTACGAGCAGTACTTC. Its translation is CASSTAGTGSYEQYF. The V call is TRBV6-8, the J call TRBJ2-7; 9 positions match TRBD1. The J segment lost 4 bases and the V segment lost 5 bases, leaving 9 bases of the junction unmatched. This CDR3 spans 15 amino acids. Germline CDR1 reads MNHGY; CDR2 reads SAAAGT.